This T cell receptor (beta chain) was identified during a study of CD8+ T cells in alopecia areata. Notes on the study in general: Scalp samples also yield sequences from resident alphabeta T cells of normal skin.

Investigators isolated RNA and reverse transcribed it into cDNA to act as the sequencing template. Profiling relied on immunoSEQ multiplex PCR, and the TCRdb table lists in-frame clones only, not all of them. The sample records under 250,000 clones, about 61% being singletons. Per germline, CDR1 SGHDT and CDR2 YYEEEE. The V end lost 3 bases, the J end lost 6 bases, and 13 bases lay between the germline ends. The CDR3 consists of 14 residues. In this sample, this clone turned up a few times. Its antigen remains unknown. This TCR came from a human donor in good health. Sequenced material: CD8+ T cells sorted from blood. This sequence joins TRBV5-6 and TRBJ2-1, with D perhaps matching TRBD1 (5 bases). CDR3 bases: TGTGCCAGCAGCTCGGTGGGGCAGCCCAATGAGCAGTTCTTC. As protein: CASSSVGQPNEQFF.